The text below deals with one T cell receptor (beta chain). The entry originates in a study of cytomegalovirus exposure and HLA in healthy donors. CDR1 SNHLY and CDR2 FYNNEI come from the germline V gene. J gave up 3 bases and V 8 bases, and 7 bases lay outside the gene matches. This CDR3 is built from 14 residues. PCR involved 60 Vbeta and 13 Jbeta primers. Sequencing used immunoSEQ multiplex PCR; TCRdb keeps in-frame clones, though not all of them. This table holds about 91,000 clones. The receptor was derived from a young woman in good health and CMV-seronegative. The sequenced sample consisted of PBMCs. The V gene is TRBV2, the J gene TRBJ1-2; 9 positions match TRBD1. In DNA form, the CDR3 reads TGTGCCAGCTCCCGGGACAGGGTTTACTATGGCTACACCTTC. The encoded protein is CASSRDRVYYGYTF.